This is a list of T cell receptor beta chains from one sample in a study of T cell responses to AZD1222 COVID-19 vaccine. Sequencing used immunoSEQ multiplex PCR; TCRdb keeps in-frame clones, though not all of them. The data contain about 140,000 clones, roughly 90% of them seen just once; the ten biggest clones take up approximately 4.5%. Sequenced material: peripheral blood, taken on day 0 of AZD1222 vaccination. The receptors originated from an adult in good health. The CDR3 runs from the conserved cysteine through the conserved F or W. Fields, in order: V gene, clone size, J gene, D gene, CDR3 protein, CDR3 DNA. A D gene is named only where the DNA matches it firmly. Clone size is given for some rows only: seen once, a few or many times, or a class if the clone is expanded.

TRBV10-1	-	TRBJ1-4	-	CASSAGPQGEKLFF	TGCGCCAGCAGTGCCGGGCCCCAGGGGGAAAAACTGTTTTTT
TRBV3-1/TRBV3-2	-	TRBJ1-6	TRBD1	CASSQGDRNNSPLHF	TGTGCCAGCAGCCAGGGGGACAGGAATAATTCACCCCTCCACTTT
TRBV5-1	-	TRBJ2-1	-	CASSLVGETYNEQFF	TGCGCCAGCAGCTTGGTGGGGGAAACTTACAATGAGCAGTTCTTC
TRBV7-9	once	TRBJ2-3	-	CASSPLPGERTDTQYF	TGTGCCAGCAGCCCCCTGCCAGGGGAAAGGACAGATACGCAGTATTTT
TRBV7-2	-	TRBJ1-1	-	CASSFQVNTEAFF	TGTGCCAGCAGCTTCCAAGTTAACACTGAAGCTTTCTTT
TRBV4-1	-	TRBJ1-5	TRBD1	CASSQGWTGHQPQHF	TGCGCCAGCAGCCAAGGATGGACAGGGCATCAGCCCCAGCATTTT
TRBV5-6	-	TRBJ2-1	-	CASRSATNYNEQFF	TGTGCCAGCAGATCCGCTACTAACTACAATGAGCAGTTCTTC
TRBV6-5	-	TRBJ2-7	-	CASSLGFSYEQYF	TGTGCCAGCAGCTTAGGATTCTCCTACGAGCAGTACTTC
TRBV28	-	TRBJ2-5	TRBD2	CASTRLAGALETQYF	TGTGCCAGCACCCGCCTAGCGGGAGCGTTGGAGACCCAGTACTTC
TRBV19	-	TRBJ1-5	TRBD1	CASRPGQIDNQPQHF	TGTGCCAGTAGGCCGGGACAGATAGACAATCAGCCCCAGCATTTT
TRBV5-1	-	TRBJ2-1	-	CASSRGTEQFF	TGCGCCAGCAGTAGGGGGACCGAGCAGTTCTTC
TRBV2	-	TRBJ1-2	-	CASSEEGEVINGYTF	TGTGCCAGCAGTGAAGAGGGAGAGGTGATCAATGGCTACACCTTC
TRBV5-1	-	TRBJ1-1	-	CASRGRLNTEAFF	TGCGCCAGCAGGGGACGGCTGAACACTGAAGCTTTCTTT
TRBV6-4	-	TRBJ1-2	-	CASSDDDGYTF	TGTGCCAGCAGTGACGACGACGGCTACACCTTC
TRBV14	-	TRBJ1-5	TRBD1	CASSLGQYQPQHF	TGTGCCAGCAGCCTGGGACAGTATCAGCCCCAGCATTTT
TRBV18	-	TRBJ1-2	-	CASSQGEDYGYTF	TGTGCCAGCTCCCAGGGAGAAGACTATGGCTACACCTTC
TRBV27	-	TRBJ2-1	TRBD2	CASSLSPGGVYNEQFF	TGTGCCAGCAGTTTATCGCCGGGAGGGGTCTACAATGAGCAGTTCTTC
TRBV7-9	once	TRBJ1-2	-	CASSHQSGRSYGYTF	TGTGCCAGCAGCCACCAATCAGGCCGGTCCTATGGCTACACCTTC
TRBV7-2	-	TRBJ2-5	-	CASNQRVGETQYF	TGTGCCAGCAACCAACGGGTGGGAGAGACCCAGTACTTC
TRBV5-6	-	TRBJ2-7	-	CASSVVPHGEQYF	TGTGCCAGCAGCGTCGTCCCACATGGCGAGCAGTACTTC
TRBV6-5	-	TRBJ1-1	-	CASSIRENTEAFF	TGTGCCAGCAGTATCAGGGAGAACACTGAAGCTTTCTTT
TRBV27	-	TRBJ1-2	TRBD1	CASSLFVGTGDGYTF	TGTGCCAGCAGTTTATTTGTCGGGACAGGGGATGGCTACACCTTC
TRBV28	-	TRBJ1-2	-	CASNRTPLGYTF	TGTGCCAGCAATAGGACCCCCCTAGGCTACACCTTC